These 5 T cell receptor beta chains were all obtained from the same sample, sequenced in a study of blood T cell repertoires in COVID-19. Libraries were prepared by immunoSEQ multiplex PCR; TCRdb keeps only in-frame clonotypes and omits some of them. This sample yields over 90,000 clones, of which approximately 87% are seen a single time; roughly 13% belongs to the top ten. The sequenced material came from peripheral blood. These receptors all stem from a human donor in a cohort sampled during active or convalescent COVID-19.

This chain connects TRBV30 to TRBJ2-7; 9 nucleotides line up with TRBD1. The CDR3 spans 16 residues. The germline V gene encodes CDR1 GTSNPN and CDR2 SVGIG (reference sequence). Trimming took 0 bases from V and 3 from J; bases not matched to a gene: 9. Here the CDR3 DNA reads TGTGCCTGGAGTGTACTAATGACAGGGGGGTTCTACGAGCAGTACTTC. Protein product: CAWSVLMTGGFYEQYF.

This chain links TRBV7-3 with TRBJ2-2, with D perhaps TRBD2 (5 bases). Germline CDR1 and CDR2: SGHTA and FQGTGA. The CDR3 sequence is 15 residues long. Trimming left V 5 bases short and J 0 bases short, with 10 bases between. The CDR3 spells CASSRGLPNTGELFF. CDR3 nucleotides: TGTGCCAGCAGCCGCGGACTTCCGAACACCGGGGAGCTGTTTTTT.

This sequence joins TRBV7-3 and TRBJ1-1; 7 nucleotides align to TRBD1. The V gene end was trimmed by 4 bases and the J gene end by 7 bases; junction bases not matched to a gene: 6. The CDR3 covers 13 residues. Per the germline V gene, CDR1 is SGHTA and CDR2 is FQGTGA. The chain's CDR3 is CASSSGTANEAFF. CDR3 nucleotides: TGTGCCAGCAGCTCCGGGACAGCTAATGAAGCTTTCTTT.

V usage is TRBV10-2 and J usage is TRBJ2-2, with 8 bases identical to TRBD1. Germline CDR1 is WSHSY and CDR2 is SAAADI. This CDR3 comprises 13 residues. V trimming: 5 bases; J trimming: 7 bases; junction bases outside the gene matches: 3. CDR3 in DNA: TGCGCCAGCAGTCCAGGGGGCCACGGGGAGCTGTTTTTT. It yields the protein CASSPGGHGELFF.

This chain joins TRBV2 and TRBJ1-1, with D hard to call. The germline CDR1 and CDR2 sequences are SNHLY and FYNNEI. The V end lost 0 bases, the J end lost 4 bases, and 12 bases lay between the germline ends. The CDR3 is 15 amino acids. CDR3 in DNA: TGTGCCAGCAGTGAAGCGCGCCTGACGGGCACTGAAGCTTTCTTT. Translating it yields CASSEARLTGTEAFF.